This TCR beta chain was identified during a study of T cells in Graves' hyperthyroidism and ophthalmopathy. Study at large: Specimen type is peripheral blood, collected at initial diagnosis prior to any treatment.

The PBMCs were sourced from fresh peripheral blood (about 10 ml). Study-level findings and limits: Appearing also in blood were most of the thyroid clonotypes expanded above 0.001.

This clonotype has at least ten counts. Antigen unknown. There were TCR beta CDR3 regions amplified from RNA transcripts. The TCR CDR3 first-round RT-PCR relied on the HTBI primer set. TCRdb redid the calling of the multiplex PCR reads with MiXCR, one entry per CDR3 protein. Altogether about 400,000 distinct CDR3 sequences are present, 13% to 15% being singletons, with the ten largest covering 15% to 20%. Trimming cost V 6 bases and J 0 bases, with 8 bases left between them. This CDR3 has 14 residues. Germline values: CDR1 MNHNS, CDR2 SASEGT. This TCR derives from a woman in her twenties or thirties with Graves' ophthalmopathy. Sequencing was carried out using blood. The chain carries TRBV6-1 and TRBJ1-4; no clear D. The CDR3: CASRSGATNEKLFF. The CDR3 coding sequence is TGTGCCAGCAGATCTGGCGCAACTAATGAAAAACTGTTTTTT.